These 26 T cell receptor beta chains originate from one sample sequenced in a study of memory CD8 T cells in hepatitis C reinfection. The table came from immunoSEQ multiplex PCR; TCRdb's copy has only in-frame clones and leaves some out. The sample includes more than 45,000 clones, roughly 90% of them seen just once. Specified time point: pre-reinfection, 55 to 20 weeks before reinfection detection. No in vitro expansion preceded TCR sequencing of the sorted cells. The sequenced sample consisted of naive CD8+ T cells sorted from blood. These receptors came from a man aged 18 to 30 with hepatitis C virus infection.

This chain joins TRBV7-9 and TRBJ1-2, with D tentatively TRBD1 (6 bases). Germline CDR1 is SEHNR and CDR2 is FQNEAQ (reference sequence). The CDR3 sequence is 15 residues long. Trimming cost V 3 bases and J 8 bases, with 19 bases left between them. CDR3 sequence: CASSFITTGPGGYTF. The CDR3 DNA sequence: TGTGCCAGCAGCTTCATAACTACAGGGCCGGGGGGCTACACCTTC.

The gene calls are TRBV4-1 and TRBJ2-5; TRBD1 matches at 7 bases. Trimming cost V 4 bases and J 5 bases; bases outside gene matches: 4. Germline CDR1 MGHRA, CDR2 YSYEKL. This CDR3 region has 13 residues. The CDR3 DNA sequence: TGCGCCAGCAGCCCACGACAGGGCGAGACCCAGTACTTC. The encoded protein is CASSPRQGETQYF.

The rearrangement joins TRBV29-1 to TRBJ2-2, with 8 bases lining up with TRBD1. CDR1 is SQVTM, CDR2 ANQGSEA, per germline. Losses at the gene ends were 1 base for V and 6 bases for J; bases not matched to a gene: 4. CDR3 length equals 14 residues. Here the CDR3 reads CSVEAGGLAGELFF. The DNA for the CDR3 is TGCAGCGTTGAAGCAGGGGGCCTGGCCGGGGAGCTGTTTTTT.

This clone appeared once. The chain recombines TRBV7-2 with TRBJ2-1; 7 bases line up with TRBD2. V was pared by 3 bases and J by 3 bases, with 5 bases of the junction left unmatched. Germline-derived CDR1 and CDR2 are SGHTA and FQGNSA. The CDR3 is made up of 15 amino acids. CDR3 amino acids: CASSFDGGGYNEQFF. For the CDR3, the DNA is TGTGCCAGCAGCTTTGATGGGGGGGGCTACAATGAGCAGTTCTTC.

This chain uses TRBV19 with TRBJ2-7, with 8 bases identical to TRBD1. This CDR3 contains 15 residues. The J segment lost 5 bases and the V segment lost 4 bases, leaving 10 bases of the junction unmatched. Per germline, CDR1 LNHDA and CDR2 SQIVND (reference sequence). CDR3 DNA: TGTGCCAGTAGTACGGGGACAGGCACTTCCCACGAGCAGTACTTC. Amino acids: CASSTGTGTSHEQYF.

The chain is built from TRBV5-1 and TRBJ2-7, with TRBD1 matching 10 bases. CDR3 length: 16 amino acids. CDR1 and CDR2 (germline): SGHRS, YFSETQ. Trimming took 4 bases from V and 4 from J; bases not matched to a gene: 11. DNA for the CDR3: TGCGCCAGCAGCGCTTATCCGGGACAGGGGCGATACGAGCAGTACTTC. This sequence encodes CASSAYPGQGRYEQYF.

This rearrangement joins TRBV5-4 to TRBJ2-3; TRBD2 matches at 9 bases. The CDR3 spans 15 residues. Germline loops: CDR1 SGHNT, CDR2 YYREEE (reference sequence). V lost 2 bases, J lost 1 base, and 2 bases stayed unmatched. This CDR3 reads CASSFVAGGTDTQYF. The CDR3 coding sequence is TGTGCCAGCAGCTTCGTAGCGGGAGGCACAGATACGCAGTATTTT. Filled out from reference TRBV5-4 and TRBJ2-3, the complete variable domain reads ETGVTQSPTHLIKTRGQQVTLRCSSQSGHNTVSWYQQALGQGPQFIFQYYREEENGRGNFPPRFSGLQFPNYSSELNVNALELDDSALYLCASSFVAGGTDTQYFGPGTRLTVL.

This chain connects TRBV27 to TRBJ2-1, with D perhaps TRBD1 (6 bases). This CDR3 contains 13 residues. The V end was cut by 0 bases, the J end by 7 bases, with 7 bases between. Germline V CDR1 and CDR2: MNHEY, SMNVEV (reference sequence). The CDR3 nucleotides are TGTGCCAGCAGTTTATCAGGACAGAATGAGCAGTTCTTC. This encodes CASSLSGQNEQFF.

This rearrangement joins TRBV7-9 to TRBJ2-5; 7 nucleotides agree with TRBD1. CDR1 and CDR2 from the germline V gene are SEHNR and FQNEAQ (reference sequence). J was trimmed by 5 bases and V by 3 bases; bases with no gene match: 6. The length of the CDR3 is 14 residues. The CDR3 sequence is CASSFGQVEETQYF. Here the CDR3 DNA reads TGTGCCAGCAGCTTCGGACAGGTGGAGGAGACCCAGTACTTC.

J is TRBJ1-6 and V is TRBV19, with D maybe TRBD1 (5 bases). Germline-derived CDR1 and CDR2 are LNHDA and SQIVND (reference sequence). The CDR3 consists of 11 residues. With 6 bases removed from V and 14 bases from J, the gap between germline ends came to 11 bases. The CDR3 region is CASSGGPTLHF. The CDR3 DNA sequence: TGTGCCAGTAGCGGGGGTCCTACCCTCCACTTT.

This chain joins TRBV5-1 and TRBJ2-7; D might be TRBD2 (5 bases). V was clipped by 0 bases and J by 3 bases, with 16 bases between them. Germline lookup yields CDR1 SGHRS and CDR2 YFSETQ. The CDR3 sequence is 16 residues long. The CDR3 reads CASSLEGGPLLYEQYF. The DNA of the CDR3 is TGCGCCAGCAGCTTGGAGGGCGGGCCCCTCCTCTACGAGCAGTACTTC.

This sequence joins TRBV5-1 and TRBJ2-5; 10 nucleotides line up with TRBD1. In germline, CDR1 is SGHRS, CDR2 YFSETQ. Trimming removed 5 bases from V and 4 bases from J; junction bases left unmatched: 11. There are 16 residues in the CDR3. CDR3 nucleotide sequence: TGCGCCAGCAGTTATTATGGACAGGGGGGGAGAGAGACCCAGTACTTC. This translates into CASSYYGQGGRETQYF.

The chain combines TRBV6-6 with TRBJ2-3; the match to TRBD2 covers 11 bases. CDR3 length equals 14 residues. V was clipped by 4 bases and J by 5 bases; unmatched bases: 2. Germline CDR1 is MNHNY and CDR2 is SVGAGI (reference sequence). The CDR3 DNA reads TGTGCCAGCAGTTTAGCGGGGGGGGGAGATACGCAGTATTTT. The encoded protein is CASSLAGGGDTQYF.

This CDR3 reads CASSARAGRGGQPQHF. DNA of the CDR3: TGTGCCAGCAGTGCCCGGGCAGGGCGGGGCGGTCAGCCCCAGCATTTT. The chain has TRBV28 and TRBJ1-5; the D gene is possibly TRBD1 (5 bases). Germline V gene data show CDR1 as MDHEN and CDR2 as SYDVKM. There are 16 residues in the CDR3. V shed 5 bases and J shed 6 bases, with 20 bases lying between them.

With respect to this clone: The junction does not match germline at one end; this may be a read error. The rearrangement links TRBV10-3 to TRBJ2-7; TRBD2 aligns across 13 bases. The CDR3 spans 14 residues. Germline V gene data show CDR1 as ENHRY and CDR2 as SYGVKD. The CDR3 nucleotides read TGTGCCATCAGCCGCGGGACTAGCGGGGACGAGCAGTGCTTC. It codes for CAISRGTSGDEQCF.

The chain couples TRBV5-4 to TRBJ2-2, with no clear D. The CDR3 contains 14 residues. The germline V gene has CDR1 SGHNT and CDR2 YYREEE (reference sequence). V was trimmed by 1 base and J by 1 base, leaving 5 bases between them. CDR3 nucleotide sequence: TGTGCCAGCAGCTTGTACGGGAACACCGGGGAGCTGTTTTTT. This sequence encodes CASSLYGNTGELFF.

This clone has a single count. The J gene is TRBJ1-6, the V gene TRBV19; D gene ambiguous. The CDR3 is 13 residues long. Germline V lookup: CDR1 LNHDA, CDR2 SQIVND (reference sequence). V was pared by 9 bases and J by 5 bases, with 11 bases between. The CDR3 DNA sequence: TGTGCCAGCGCCGACTGGAATAATTCACCCCTCCACTTT. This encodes CASADWNNSPLHF.

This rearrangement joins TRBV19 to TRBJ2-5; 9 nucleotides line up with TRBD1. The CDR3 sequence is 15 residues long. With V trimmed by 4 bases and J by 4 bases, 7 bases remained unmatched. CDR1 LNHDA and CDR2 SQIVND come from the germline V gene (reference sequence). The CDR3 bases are TGTGCCAGTAGTACCGGGACAGGGTATTTAGAGACCCAGTACTTC. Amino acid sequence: CASSTGTGYLETQYF.

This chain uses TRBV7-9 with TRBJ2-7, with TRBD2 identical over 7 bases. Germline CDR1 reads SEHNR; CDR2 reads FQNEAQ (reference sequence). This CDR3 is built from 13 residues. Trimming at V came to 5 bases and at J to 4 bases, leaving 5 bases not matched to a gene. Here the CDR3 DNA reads TGTGCCAGCAGCCCCAGCGGGATTTACGAGCAGTACTTC. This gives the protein CASSPSGIYEQYF.

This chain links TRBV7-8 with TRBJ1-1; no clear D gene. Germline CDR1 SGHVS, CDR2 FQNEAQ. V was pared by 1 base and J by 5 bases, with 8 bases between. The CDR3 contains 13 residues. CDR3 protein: CASSLGWRTEAFF. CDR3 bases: TGTGCCAGCAGCTTAGGGTGGCGGACTGAAGCTTTCTTT.

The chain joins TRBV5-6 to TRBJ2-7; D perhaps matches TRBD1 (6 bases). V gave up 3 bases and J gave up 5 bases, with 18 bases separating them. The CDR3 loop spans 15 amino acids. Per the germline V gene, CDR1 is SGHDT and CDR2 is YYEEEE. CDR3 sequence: CASSSFRDILNEQYF. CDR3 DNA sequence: TGTGCCAGCAGCTCCTTCCGGGACATCCTCAACGAGCAGTACTTC. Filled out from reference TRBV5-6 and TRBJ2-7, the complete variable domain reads DAGVTQSPTHLIKTRGQQVTLRCSPKSGHDTVSWYQQALGQGPQFIFQYYEEEERQRGNFPDRFSGHQFPNYSSELNVNALLLGDSALYLCASSSFRDILNEQYFGPGTRLTVT.

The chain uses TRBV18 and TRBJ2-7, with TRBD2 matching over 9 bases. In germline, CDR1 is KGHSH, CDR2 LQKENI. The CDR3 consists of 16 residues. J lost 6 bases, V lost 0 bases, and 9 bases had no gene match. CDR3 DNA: TGTGCCAGCTCACCACCCTTCGAGCGGGAGGAATTCGAGCAGTACTTC. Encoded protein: CASSPPFEREEFEQYF.

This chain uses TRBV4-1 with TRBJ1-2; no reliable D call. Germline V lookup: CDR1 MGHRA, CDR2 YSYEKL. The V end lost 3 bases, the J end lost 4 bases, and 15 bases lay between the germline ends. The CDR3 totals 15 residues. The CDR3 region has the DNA TGCGCCAGCAGCCAGGTAGTTGCTGCCTCCTATGGCTACACCTTC. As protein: CASSQVVAASYGYTF.

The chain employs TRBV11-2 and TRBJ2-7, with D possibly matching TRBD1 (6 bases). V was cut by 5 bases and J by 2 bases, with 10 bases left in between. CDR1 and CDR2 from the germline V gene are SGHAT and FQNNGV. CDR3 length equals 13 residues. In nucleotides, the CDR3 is TGTGCCAGCAGCCAGGACAGACCCTACGAGCAGTACGTC. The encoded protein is CASSQDRPYEQYV.

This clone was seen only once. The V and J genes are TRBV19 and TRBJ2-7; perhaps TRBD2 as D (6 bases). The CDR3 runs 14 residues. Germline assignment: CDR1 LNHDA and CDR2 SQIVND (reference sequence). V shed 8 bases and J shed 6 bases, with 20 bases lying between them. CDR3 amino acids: CASHDSGESGEQYF. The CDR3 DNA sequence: TGTGCCAGTCACGACTCGGGGGAATCTGGCGAGCAGTACTTC.

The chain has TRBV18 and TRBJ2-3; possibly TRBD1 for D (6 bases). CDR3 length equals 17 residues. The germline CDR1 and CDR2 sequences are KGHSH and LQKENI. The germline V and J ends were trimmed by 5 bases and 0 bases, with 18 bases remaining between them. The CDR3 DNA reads TGTGCCAGCTCAGCGGCGGTGGCAGGGGATAGCACAGATACGCAGTATTTT. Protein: CASSAAVAGDSTDTQYF.